This section outlines one TCR beta chain sequence together with its context. The target antigen is unknown. Documented time point: late sampling 161 to 241 days after vaccination in a few convalescent patients. Documented treatment: approximately nine-day PBMC culture with coronavirus spike peptide pools or control peptides (ViraFEST assay). Half the growth medium was swapped for new IL-2 medium on days 3 and 7. The V segment lost 8 bases and the J segment 5 bases; nucleotides outside the gene matches: 1. The germline gives CDR1 MNHEY, CDR2 SMNVEV (reference sequence). The CDR3 covers 12 residues. Oncomine TCR Beta short-read sequencing was applied to DNA from cultured CD4+ T cells. TCRdb re-derived calls from the PCR reads in MiXCR, one entry per CDR3 protein. There are approximately 22,000 distinct CDR3 sequences in the sample; roughly 40% occur only once, and roughly 9.9% lies in the top ten. The data originate from a study of vaccination and CD4 T cells after COVID-19. Study summary: Samples from a few convalescent patients were taken at day 14 and days 161 to 241 post-vaccination. Stimulation of the cells used overlapping spike peptide pools from SARS-CoV-2 and from the common cold coronaviruses HCoV-NL63, HCoV-OC43 and HCoV-229E.

Study outcomes and limitations: In median terms, SARS-CoV-2-reactive clonotypes went from about 20 to 38, a nonsignificant rise.

Here the sequenced sample was CD4+ T cells from blood, cultured in vitro, taken about 7 months after SARS-CoV-2 vaccination. The clonotype originates from a human donor who had recovered from COVID-19. V gene TRBV27 combines with J gene TRBJ2-5, with 11 bases matching TRBD2. CDR3 loop: CASRTSGETQYF. CDR3 DNA sequence: TGTGCCAGCCGGACTAGCGGGGAGACCCAGTACTTC.